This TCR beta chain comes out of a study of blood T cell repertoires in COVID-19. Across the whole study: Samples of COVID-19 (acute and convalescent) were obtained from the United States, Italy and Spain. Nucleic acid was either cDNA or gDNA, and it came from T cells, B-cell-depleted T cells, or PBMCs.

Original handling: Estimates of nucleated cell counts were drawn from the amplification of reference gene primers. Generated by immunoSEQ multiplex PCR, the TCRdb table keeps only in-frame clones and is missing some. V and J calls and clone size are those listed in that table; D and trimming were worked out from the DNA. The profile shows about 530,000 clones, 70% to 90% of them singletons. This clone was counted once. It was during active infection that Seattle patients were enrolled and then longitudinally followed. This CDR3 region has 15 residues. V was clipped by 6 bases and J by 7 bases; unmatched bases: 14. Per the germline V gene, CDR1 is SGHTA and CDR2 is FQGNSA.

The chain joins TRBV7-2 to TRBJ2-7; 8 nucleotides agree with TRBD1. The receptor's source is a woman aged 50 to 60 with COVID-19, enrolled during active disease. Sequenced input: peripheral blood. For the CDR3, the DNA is TGTGCCAGCAGTTCCTTGGGACAGGTCCTATGGGAGCAGTACTTC. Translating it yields CASSSLGQVLWEQYF.